These 2 T cell receptor beta chains share one sample of origin, sequenced in a study of CD8 T cells in ankylosing spondylitis. Broader study findings: One TCR beta motif, made up of about 8 highly homologous variants, appeared characteristic of ankylosing spondylitis blood.

No antigen has been assigned to these receptors. TCRdb re-analysed the 5' RACE reads in MiXCR, keeping a single row per CDR3 protein. Found here are 350,000 or so distinct CDR3 sequences, roughly 8% of them singletons; the top ten hold less than 15%. Sequencing was carried out using blood, either unsorted or a sorted T cell fraction (not recorded which). These receptors were taken from a male donor with ankylosing spondylitis.

This clonotype was found a few times. The CDR3 region has the DNA TGTGCCAGCAGTCCGAACCCTAGCGGGACTCACACAGATACGCAGTATTTT. Translating gives CASSPNPSGTHTDTQYF. The rearrangement uses TRBV12-3 or TRBV12-4 and TRBJ2-3, with TRBD2 matching 9 bases. Trimming removed 5 bases from V and 2 bases from J; junction bases left unmatched: 11. This CDR3 is 17 amino acids long.

The chain combines TRBV5-1 with TRBJ2-3; possibly TRBD1 or TRBD2 for D (5 bases each). CDR1 is SGHRS and CDR2 is YFSETQ in the germline V gene. V lost 6 bases and J lost 0, with 14 bases in between. This CDR3 spans 15 amino acids. In DNA, the CDR3 is TGCGCCAGCACACCGGGACGAACTAGCACAGATACGCAGTATTTT. The encoded protein is CASTPGRTSTDTQYF.